This T cell receptor (beta chain) is from a study of T cells in Graves' hyperthyroidism and ophthalmopathy. Study findings and constraints: Blood samples included most of the expanded thyroid clonotypes exceeding 0.001.

RNA transcripts served as the template for amplifying TCR beta CDR3 regions. The HTBI primer set drove a first-round RT-PCR of the TCR CDR3. TCRdb independently ran MiXCR on the multiplex PCR reads; one entry per CDR3 protein. Here the sample spans around 350,000 distinct CDR3 sequences, approximately 19% being singletons. This clonotype was counted many times. Its antigen remains unidentified. J lost 4 bases, V lost 2 bases, and 6 bases had no gene match. The germline V gene has CDR1 MNHEY and CDR2 SVGAGI. The CDR3 is 15 residues long. If no ophthalmopathy progression occurred within 18 months, Graves' hyperthyroidism was stable. Patients aged 18 to 65 had newly diagnosed hyperthyroidism lasting under 2 months.

The sequence was obtained from a woman aged 18-29 years with Graves' hyperthyroidism. Sequences were obtained from blood. This chain uses TRBV6-5 with TRBJ2-7; 9 nucleotides line up with TRBD1. The CDR3 bases are TGTGCCAGCAGTTACGGGACAGGGCTGTTGTACGAGCAGTACTTC. The encoded protein is CASSYGTGLLYEQYF.